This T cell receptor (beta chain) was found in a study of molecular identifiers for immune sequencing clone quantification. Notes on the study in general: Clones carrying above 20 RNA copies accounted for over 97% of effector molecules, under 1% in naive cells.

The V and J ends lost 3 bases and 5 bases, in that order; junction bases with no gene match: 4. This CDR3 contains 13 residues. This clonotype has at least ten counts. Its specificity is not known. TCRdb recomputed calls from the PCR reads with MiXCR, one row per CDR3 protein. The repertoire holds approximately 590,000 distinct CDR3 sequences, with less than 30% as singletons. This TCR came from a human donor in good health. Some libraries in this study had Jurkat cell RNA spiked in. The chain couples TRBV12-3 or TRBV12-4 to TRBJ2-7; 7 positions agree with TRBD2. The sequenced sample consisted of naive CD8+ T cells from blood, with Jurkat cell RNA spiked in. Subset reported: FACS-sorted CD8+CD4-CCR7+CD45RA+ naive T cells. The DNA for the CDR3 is TGTGCCAGCAGTTTGGTTCGGGGGGACGAGCAGTACTTC. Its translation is CASSLVRGDEQYF.